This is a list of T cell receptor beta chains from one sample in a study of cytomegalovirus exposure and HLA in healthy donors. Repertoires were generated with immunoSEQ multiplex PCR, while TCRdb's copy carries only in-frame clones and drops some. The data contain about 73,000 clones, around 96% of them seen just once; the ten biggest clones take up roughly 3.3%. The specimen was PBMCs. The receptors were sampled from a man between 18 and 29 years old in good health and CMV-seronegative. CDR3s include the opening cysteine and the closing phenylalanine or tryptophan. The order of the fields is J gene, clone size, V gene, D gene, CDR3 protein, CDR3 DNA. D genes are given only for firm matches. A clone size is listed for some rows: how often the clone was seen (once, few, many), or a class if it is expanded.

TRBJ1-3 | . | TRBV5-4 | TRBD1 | CASSRGTDHPGNTIYF | TGTGCCAGCAGCAGGGGGACAGACCACCCTGGAAACACCATATATTTT
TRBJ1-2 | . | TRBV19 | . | CASTYRVGYGYTF | TGTGCCAGTACCTACAGGGTGGGATATGGCTACACCTTC
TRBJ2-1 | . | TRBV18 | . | CASSPTERNEQFF | TGTGCCAGCTCACCGACGGAGCGTAATGAGCAGTTCTTC
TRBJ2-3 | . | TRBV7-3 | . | CASSQARDTQYF | TGTGCCAGCAGCCAGGCCAGGGATACGCAGTATTTT
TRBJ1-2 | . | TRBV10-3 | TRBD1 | CAIRGTRQGEANYGYTF | TGTGCCATCAGGGGGACCCGACAGGGAGAGGCTAACTATGGCTACACCTTC
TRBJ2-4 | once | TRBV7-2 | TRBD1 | CASSLDRAQNIQYF | TGTGCCAGCAGCTTGGACAGGGCTCAAAACATTCAGTACTTC
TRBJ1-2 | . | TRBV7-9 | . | CASSLSGEYGYTF | TGTGCCAGCAGCTTATCAGGGGAGTACGGCTACACCTTC
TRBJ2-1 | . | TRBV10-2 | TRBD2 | CASSSGLAGGIFLDSEQFF | TGCGCCAGCAGCTCCGGACTAGCGGGGGGAATATTTTTGGATAGTGAGCAGTTCTTC
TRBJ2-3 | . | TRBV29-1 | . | CSAEVQADTQYF | TGCAGCGCCGAAGTCCAGGCAGATACGCAGTATTTT
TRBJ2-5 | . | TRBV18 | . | CASSLGTDNIQYF | TGTGCCAGCTCACTAGGGACTGATAATATCCAGTACTTC
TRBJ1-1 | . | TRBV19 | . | CASINSGNTEAFF | TGTGCCAGTATTAACTCGGGAAACACTGAAGCTTTCTTT
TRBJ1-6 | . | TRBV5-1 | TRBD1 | CASSLADRADSPLHF | TGCGCCAGCAGTCTTGCCGACAGGGCTGATTCACCCCTCCACTTT
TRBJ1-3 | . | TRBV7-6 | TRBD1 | CASSLGPGTGGTTIYF | TGTGCCAGCAGCTTAGGCCCGGGCACAGGGGGCACGACCATATATTTT
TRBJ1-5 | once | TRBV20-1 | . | CSASGQPQHF | TGCAGTGCTAGCGGTCAGCCCCAGCATTTT
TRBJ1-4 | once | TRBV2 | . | CASRRTANNEKLFF | TGTGCCAGCAGGCGGACAGCTAATAATGAAAAACTGTTTTTT
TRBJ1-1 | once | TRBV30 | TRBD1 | CAWDRELWNTEAFF | TGTGCCTGGGACAGGGAACTTTGGAACACTGAAGCTTTCTTT